This TCR beta chain was captured in a study of cytomegalovirus exposure and HLA in healthy donors. Points from the study as a whole: The dataset shows that most TCR sequences were rare, while some public TCRs occurred in many donors.

Produced via immunoSEQ multiplex PCR; TCRdb's table is partial and in-frame only. This table holds about 130,000 clones, 89% found once. The table lists this clone with a count of one. What it binds is not known. Sequencing input: PBMCs. This TCR came from a man in his thirties or forties in good health and CMV-seronegative.

The CDR3 region has the DNA TGTGCCGGTGGGGACAACTACGAGCAGTACTTC. Protein product: CAGGDNYEQYF. The chain carries TRBV28 and TRBJ2-7, with D possibly TRBD1 on 6 matching bases. V dropped 11 bases and J dropped 3 bases, with 11 bases sitting between them. This CDR3 comprises 11 residues. Germline CDR1 MDHEN, CDR2 SYDVKM.